These T cell receptor beta chains were read from a single sample in a study of beta chain features in type 1 diabetes. The repertoire was sequenced with immunoSEQ multiplex PCR; TCRdb's copy has only in-frame clones and lacks some. This sample has about 170,000 clones, with 6% to 9% found just once. The material sequenced was central memory CD4+ T cells from blood. Every receptor here comes from a man between 18 and 29 years old with type 1 diabetes. CDR3s include the opening cysteine and the closing phenylalanine or tryptophan. Fields, in order: D gene, clone size, J gene, V gene, CDR3 DNA, CDR3 protein. D genes are given only for firm matches. Only part of the rows carry a size: once, few, many, or a class if the clone is expanded.

-	-	TRBJ1-2	TRBV6-1	TGTGCCAGCAGTCCATCCAGGGCTATAGGTGGCTACACCTTC	CASSPSRAIGGYTF
TRBD1	few	TRBJ1-5	TRBV7-2	TGTGCCAGCAGCTACGTATCGACAGGGGGCGGTCAGCCCCAGCATTTT	CASSYVSTGGGQPQHF
TRBD1	-	TRBJ2-7	TRBV29-1	TGCAGCGGTGGACAGGGGACCTACGAGCAGTACTTC	CSGGQGTYEQYF
-	few	TRBJ2-4	TRBV11-2	TGTGCCAGCAGCTTCACAGAAGTCAAAAACATTCAGTACTTC	CASSFTEVKNIQYF
-	few	TRBJ2-6	TRBV18	TGTGCCAGCTCACCACGGCAGTCCTCTGGGGCCAACGTCCTGACTTTC	CASSPRQSSGANVLTF
-	many	TRBJ2-5	TRBV7-9	TGTGCCAGCAGCTCTAGTGTCTTCGAGACCCAGTACTTC	CASSSSVFETQYF
-	few	TRBJ1-2	TRBV6-5	TGTGCCAGCAGTTACCTCGACGGAGCTAGTGGCTACACCTTC	CASSYLDGASGYTF
TRBD1	few	TRBJ2-7	TRBV10-2	TGCGCCAGCAGGGGGACAGCTGCCTACGAGCAGTACTTC	CASRGTAAYEQYF
TRBD2	-	TRBJ2-5	TRBV5-1	TGCGCCAGCAGCTTATCGCCTAGCGGGGGGGGAGAGACCCAGTACTTC	CASSLSPSGGGETQYF
TRBD1	few	TRBJ1-4	TRBV30	TGTGCCTGGAGGACAGGGGCAACTAATGAAAAACTGTTTTTT	CAWRTGATNEKLFF
-	few	TRBJ2-7	TRBV5-4	TGTGCCAGCAGCTTCGGGGGTCCCTACGAGCAGTACTTC	CASSFGGPYEQYF
TRBD1	few	TRBJ1-2	TRBV5-1	TGCGCCAGCAGCAAGGGACAGAGCTATGGCTACACCTTC	CASSKGQSYGYTF
TRBD1	few	TRBJ1-5	TRBV5-1	TGCGCCAGCAGATCCGGGACAGGGGGCAATCAGCCCCAGCATTTT	CASRSGTGGNQPQHF
-	-	TRBJ2-7	TRBV7-2	TGTGCCAGCAGCTTAGGCTCTGGGGGCGGGAGCTCCTACGAGCAGTACTTC	CASSLGSGGGSSYEQYF
TRBD2	few	TRBJ2-5	TRBV6-5	TGTGCCAGCAGGCGCGGACTAGCGGACCAAGAGACCCAGTACTTC	CASRRGLADQETQYF
TRBD1	few	TRBJ2-5	TRBV4-3	TGCGCCAGCAGCCAACCCGGACAGGGCCAAGAGACCCAGTACTTC	CASSQPGQGQETQYF
TRBD2	-	TRBJ2-5	TRBV2	TGTGCCAGCAGTGATCGGGGCCTAGCGGGAGGTAAAGAGACCCAGTACTTC	CASSDRGLAGGKETQYF
TRBD2	few	TRBJ2-5	TRBV30	TGTGCCTGGAGTGTAGGACTAGCGGGAGTAGAGACCCAGTACTTC	CAWSVGLAGVETQYF